The clone carrying this TCR beta chain was observed a handful of times. Its antigen is unidentified. This sample is drawn from a study of cytomegalovirus exposure and HLA in healthy donors. Broader study findings: It was likely that a cluster of highly shared sequence variants was a sequencing artifact. In vitro, three CMV-associated chains proved specific for CMV antigens. According to an earlier analysis, most TCR beta V segments yielded productive rearrangements about 87% or about 30% of the time. Rarity characterized most TCR sequences, yet some public TCRs appeared in many donors.

The CDR3 extends over 13 amino acids. Trimming took off 8 bases at V and 0 bases at J, with 11 bases between the two ends. Use of 60 Vbeta and 13 Jbeta primers characterized the PCR. Method: immunoSEQ multiplex PCR; TCRdb's copy keeps in-frame clones and lacks some. The sample holds more than 150,000 clones, roughly four fifths seen once. The receptor was derived from a man between 35 and 55 years old in good health and CMV-seronegative. This rearrangement joins TRBV5-3 to TRBJ2-5, with D possibly being TRBD1 (5 bases). TRBV5-3 is classed as an ORF, of uncertain function. Sample: PBMCs. The CDR3 nucleotides are TGTGCCAGCAGCACCAGGGACCAAGAGACCCAGTACTTC. It yields the protein CASSTRDQETQYF.